What follows describes a single T cell receptor (beta chain). Its antigen remains undetermined. Base qualities are not at hand, and no much larger clone is one base apart. The data were taken from a study of cytomegalovirus exposure and HLA in healthy donors (dated by TCRdb to 2016 to 2017). Broadly, across the study: In an earlier analysis of 550 to 750 of the donors, 276 Gb of sequence data and 120 million or so unique TCR beta sequences from some 170 million T cells were reported. All discovery cohort repertoires had been generated using a single sequencing platform. A later analysis re-analyzed previously published TCR beta repertoires from 650 to 800 donors and added high-resolution HLA genotyping to study TCR occurrence patterns. Alongside the repertoire data, information on donor age, sex, ethnicity and CMV serostatus was compiled. On average, roughly 240,000 unique TCR beta nucleotide sequences were sequenced per donor among a few hundred genotyped donors of the cohort, with roughly 19% of those sequences being non-productive. Typing coverage varied by locus: 629-630 donors for A, B, C, DRB1 and DQB1; roughly 510 for DQA1; 606 for DPA1; 450 to 480 for DPB1. A later genetic analysis took genome-wide SNP genotypes for about 55% of the 666 donors and used that subset as a discovery cohort. High-throughput TCR immunosequencing, statistical association of individual TCRs with disease status, and machine learning were combined to predict cytomegalovirus infection status. Class I and class II HLA loci were covered by the typing at four-digit resolution. The T cell repertoires of around 730 subjects were profiled by immunosequencing and related to cytomegalovirus serostatus. To decide whether each TCR beta V gene segment behaved as functional or pseudogenic, an earlier analysis of 587 of the donors relied on high-throughput TCR beta sequencing. Roughly 300 gigabases of sequencing data and 78 million or so unique TCR sequences were included in an early release covering several hundred HLA-typed donors. Of the 350 to 400 genotyped donors, around 81% fell in the genetic ancestry cluster associated with self-reported Caucasian donors. Several DR-DQ haplotypes were treated as single units for association and clustering because of strong linkage in the cohort. Along with the roughly 670-subject first cohort, a separate validation cohort of 120 different subjects was used. The later analysis used no new phenotypic data to find candidate immune exposures, relying instead on TCR beta sequences and their occurrence across donors. The study aimed to test whether signatures of past pathogen exposure could be identified by cataloging public T cell receptors.

The library was built by means of the immunoSEQ multiplex PCR assay. The multiplex PCR relied on a mix of 60 forward primers for TCR Vbeta segments and 13 reverse primers for TCR Jbeta segments. The CDR3 region of rearranged TCR beta genes was amplified from genomic DNA by a multiplex PCR assay. On the Illumina HiSeq System, the amplified TCR beta libraries were sequenced as 87-base-pair reads. As for the authors' bioinformatics: Across the 670 or so repertoires, a later analysis counted 78 million or so unique TCR beta chains, around 10 million of which were shared by at least two donors. Raw reads were error-corrected and collapsed into unique sequences with a nearest-neighbor algorithm that merged closely related sequences to remove PCR and sequencing errors. Alignment of CDR3 sequences to IMGT reference sequences was used to assign V, D and J gene segments. For a sequence to be retained, a match of at least six nucleotides to both a V gene segment and a J gene segment was required. A rearrangement was called productive if the CDR3 had no stop codons and remained in frame with V and J, and every other rearrangement was called non-productive. CDR3 was defined by IMGT convention, running from the second conserved V-encoded cysteine to the conserved J-encoded phenylalanine. The earlier analysis of 500 to 750 of the donors excluded any sequence lacking an unambiguous match to a single V gene segment. In an earlier analysis of 587 of the donors, a V segment was called functional when productive rearrangements were above 56.7%, and segregating when the standard deviation between donors exceeded 5%. A statistical classification framework was built for diagnosing cytomegalovirus status from the catalog of TCR beta chain sequences. In a later analysis, TCR nucleotide sequences were compared against IMGT/GENE-DB human TR gene sequences so that V and J genes could be assigned. A later analysis assigned CDR3 sequences and most-parsimonious VDJ recombination scenarios with the TCRdist pipeline. In a later analysis, each TCR beta chain was defined by its CDR3 amino acid sequence together with its V-gene family, and reads without a unique V-gene family were excluded. A later analysis removed several hundred highly shared, low-generation-probability nucleotide sequences to deal with suspected cross-contamination and a sequencing artifact. A later analysis calculated a clonal expansion index for each public chain from normalized within-repertoire ranks of inferred template counts. Generation probabilities in a later analysis came from a VDJ recombination model fitted to out-of-frame rearrangements, and those results were checked against IGoR. In a later analysis, TCR-TCR, TCR-HLA and TCR-CMV co-occurrence was scored with hypergeometric tests, and a repertoire-size bias correction was applied to TCR pairs. To estimate false discovery rates, a later analysis permuted the HLA or CMV assignments 20 times. In a later analysis, co-occurring TCRs were grouped using DBSCAN, with TCRdist sequence similarity added in when clustering inside HLA-allele-positive subsets. Co-occurrence clustering excluded repertoires with fewer than 30,000 or more than 120,000 public chains, plus five with anomalous nucleotide sharing. Sourced from immuneACCESS, this table was stored by TCRdb with only in-frame sequences that have V and J called. A share of the clones is absent; for the studies checked, an unresolved V gene accounts for under half, and the remainder has no known explanation. From that table come the V and J calls and clone size; the DNA was used to work out D and trimming. This sample comprises fewer than 110,000 clones, around 69% of them detected only once. The top ten constitute roughly 2.3% of the sample.

The cohort comprised 666 healthy bone marrow donors. All cohort members were sampled while nominally healthy, although unrecorded immune exposures were likely present. The donor was CMV seronegative and belonged to the group of around 350 seronegative cohort members. Every donor gave a peripheral blood sample, and the peripheral blood mononuclear cells from that sample were used for TCR beta sequencing. Genomic DNA extraction from the blood cell samples was performed with the Qiagen DNeasy Blood Extraction Kit. V is trimmed back by 6 bases and J by 7 bases, and the junction contains 10 bases that no gene match accounts for. In the germline V gene, CDR1 corresponds to MDHEN and CDR2 to SYDVKM. Including the terminal cysteine and phenylalanine, the CDR3 comprises 15 residues. Here the CDR3 DNA is all that survives: 45 bases in frame from base 1. Summary of the overall study and its limitations: In the study, around 150 TCR beta chains were listed as associated with cytomegalovirus. In a later analysis, HLA-associated TCR beta chains were found to be more clonally expanded and to have lower generation probabilities than equally common non-associated chains. The 87-base-pair reads could not distinguish some IMGT-functional V segments, including TRBV6-2 and TRBV6-3, so those segments were excluded. A later analysis associated 15,000 to 20,000 TCR beta sequences with specific HLA alleles at a false discovery rate of 0.05. While some public TCRs were present in many individuals, most TCR sequences turned up only very rarely across donors. Only TCR beta chains were sequenced in this cohort, and the absence of alpha or paired-chain data limited detectable features. In vitro tests confirmed that three of the cytomegalovirus-associated TCR beta chains recognize cytomegalovirus antigens. In a later genetic analysis, fewer N-insertions in productive TCRs were reported among donors in an Asian-associated ancestry cluster than the 666-donor mean. The classifier was reported to diagnose cytomegalovirus status with high specificity and sensitivity in both the original cohort and the validation cohort. Correlated functional status among segregating V segments might reflect linkage disequilibrium, but an unknown experimental factor could not be ruled out. Because counts were too low, more than 15 rarely observed V segments, including chromosome 9 orphons, were left out of the earlier analysis of about 620 of the donors. Sequencing depth was assumed to be roughly uniform across donors in the presence/absence analyses, though that assumption may not hold. A later analysis found that most CMV-associated TCR beta chains appeared HLA-restricted, with HLA associations seemingly driven largely by CMV exposure. When HLA alleles, especially DR and DQ, strongly co-occurred, TCR associations were difficult to assign to individual alleles. According to a later analysis, parvovirus B19, influenza, CMV and Epstein-Barr virus appeared linked to several top co-occurrence clusters. HLA typing was unavailable for some donors at each locus, so association tests used only the typed subset. In a later analysis, TCR association rates were found to vary across HLA loci, with the most associated TCRs seen for DRB1 alleles and the fewest for HLA-C alleles. Immune exposure information for the cohort was limited to CMV serostatus. The authors suggested that the approach could potentially be generalized to other disease states and immunological phenotypes. A further reported finding was that TCR beta sequences accurately predicted the HLA-A and HLA-B alleles for most subjects in the first cohort. V-gene and J-gene trimming of TCR beta chains was associated with a missense DCLRE1C variant in a later genetic analysis, and the association was replicated in an independent cohort. A cluster of highly shared sequence variants was judged likely to be a technical artifact of the sequencing pipeline. Broadly in line with IMGT annotations, most TCR beta V segments showed up in productive rearrangements about 87% or about 30% of the time in an earlier analysis of about 500 of the donors.

Sequenced: PBMCs. The chain joins TRBV28 to TRBJ2-1; 9 nucleotides in the junction match TRBD1. The TCR originated in a young man in good health and CMV-seronegative. The CDR3 protein is CASRPGTGLANEQFF. The DNA reads TGTGCCAGCAGGCCCGGGACAGGGCTCGCGAATGAGCAGTTCTTC.